The text below deals with one T cell receptor (beta chain). This CDR3 has 15 amino acids. Germline CDR1 and CDR2: MNHEY and SVGAGI. V lost 2 bases and J lost 0, with 11 bases in between. This specimen comes from a study of T cell changes during pregnancy in multiple sclerosis. TCRdb's table, derived via immunoSEQ multiplex PCR, lists solely in-frame clones and lacks some. The table has tens of thousands of clones, 80% to 95% seen once. The TCR sequence derives from a female donor in good health, enrolled as a control in a pregnancy study. This sequence joins TRBV6-5 and TRBJ2-7; possible D gene TRBD1, 6 bases. Specimen: CD8+ T cells from peripheral blood mononuclear cells, collected in the third trimester of pregnancy. The CDR3 loop reads CASSYTGPSSYEQYF. In nucleotides, the CDR3 is TGTGCCAGCAGTTACACAGGGCCCAGCTCCTACGAGCAGTACTTC.